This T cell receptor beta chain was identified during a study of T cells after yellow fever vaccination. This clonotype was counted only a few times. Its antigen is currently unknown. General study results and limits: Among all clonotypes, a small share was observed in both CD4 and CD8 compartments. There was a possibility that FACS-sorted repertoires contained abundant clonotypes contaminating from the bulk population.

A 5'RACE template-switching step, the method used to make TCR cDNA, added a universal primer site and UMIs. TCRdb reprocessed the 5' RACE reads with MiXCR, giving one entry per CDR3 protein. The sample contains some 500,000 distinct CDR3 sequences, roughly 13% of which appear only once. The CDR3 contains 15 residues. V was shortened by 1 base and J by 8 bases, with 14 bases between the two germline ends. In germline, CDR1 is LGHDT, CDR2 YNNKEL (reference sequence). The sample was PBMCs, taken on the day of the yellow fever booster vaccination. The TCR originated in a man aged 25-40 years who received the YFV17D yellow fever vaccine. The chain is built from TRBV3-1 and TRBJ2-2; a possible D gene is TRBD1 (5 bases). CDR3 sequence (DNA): TGTGCCAGCAGCCAAGCGGGCAGGGTGCGTGGGGAGCTGTTTTTT. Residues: CASSQAGRVRGELFF. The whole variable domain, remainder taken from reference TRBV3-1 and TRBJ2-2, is DTAVSQTPKYLVTQMGNDKSIKCEQNLGHDTMYWYKQDSKKFLKIMFSYNNKELIINETVPNRFSPKSPDKAHLNLHINSLELGDSAVYFCASSQAGRVRGELFFGEGSRLTVL.